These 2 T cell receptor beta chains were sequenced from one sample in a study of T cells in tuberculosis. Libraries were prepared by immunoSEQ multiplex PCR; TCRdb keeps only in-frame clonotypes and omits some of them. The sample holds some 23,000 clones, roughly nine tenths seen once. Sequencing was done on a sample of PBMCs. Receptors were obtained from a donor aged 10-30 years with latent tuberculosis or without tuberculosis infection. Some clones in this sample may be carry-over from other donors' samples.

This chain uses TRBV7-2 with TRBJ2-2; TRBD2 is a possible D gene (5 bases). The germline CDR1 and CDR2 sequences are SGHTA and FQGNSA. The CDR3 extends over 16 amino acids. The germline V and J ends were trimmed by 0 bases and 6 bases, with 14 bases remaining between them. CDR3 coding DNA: TGTGCCAGCAGCTTAGCGGGTGGTAGCGTTGCCGGGGAGCTGTTTTTT. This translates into CASSLAGGSVAGELFF.

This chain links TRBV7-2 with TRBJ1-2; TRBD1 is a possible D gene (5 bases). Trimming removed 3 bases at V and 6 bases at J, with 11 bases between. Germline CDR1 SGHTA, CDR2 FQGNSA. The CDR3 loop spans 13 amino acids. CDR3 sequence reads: CASSFREGHGYTF. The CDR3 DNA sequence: TGTGCCAGCAGCTTCAGGGAGGGCCATGGCTACACCTTC.